These 5 T cell receptor beta chains originate from one sample sequenced in a study of CD8 T cells in ankylosing spondylitis. Each CDR3 protein gets one entry after TCRdb re-called the 5' RACE reads with MiXCR. The repertoire holds more than 200,000 distinct CDR3 sequences, with approximately 24% as singletons. The specimen was blood, either unsorted or a sorted T cell fraction (not recorded which). Every receptor here comes from a male donor with ankylosing spondylitis or in good health (not recorded which).

At least ten counts were recorded for this clonotype. The chain couples TRBV7-2 to TRBJ1-4, with D perhaps matching TRBD1 (5 bases). CDR3 length: 14 amino acids. V was trimmed by 1 base and J by 6 bases, leaving 9 bases between them. Germline V lookup: CDR1 SGHTA, CDR2 FQGNSA. CDR3 sequence: CASSLGQSHEKLFF. The CDR3 bases are TGTGCCAGCAGCTTAGGACAGAGCCATGAAAAACTGTTTTTT.

In this sample, this clonotype turned up many times. J is TRBJ2-2 and V is TRBV12-3 or TRBV12-4; D is undetermined. V lost 3 bases and J 8 bases, leaving 1 base between the germline ends. This CDR3 comprises 10 residues. The CDR3 bases are TGTGCCAGCAGTTTTGGGGAGCTGTTTTTT. Translation: CASSFGELFF.

This clonotype was found many times. This rearrangement joins TRBV12-3 or TRBV12-4 to TRBJ2-7; 7 bases match TRBD1. The trim removed 4 bases at V and 4 bases at J, leaving 7 bases unmatched. The CDR3 runs to 14 residues. CDR3 in amino acids: CASSWGTGVYEQYF. The CDR3, as DNA: TGTGCCAGCAGTTGGGGTACAGGGGTTTACGAGCAGTACTTC.

V and J are TRBV12-3 or TRBV12-4 and TRBJ2-2, with D unresolved. This CDR3 is 15 amino acids long. V gave up 6 bases and J gave up 8 bases, with 19 bases separating them. The CDR3 DNA follows: TGTGCCAGCAGCGACTCTACCTTGTTACCAGGGGAGCTGTTTTTT. It yields the protein CASSDSTLLPGELFF.

In this sample, this clonotype turned up a few times. The chain couples TRBV6-1 to TRBJ2-3, with 7 bases aligning to TRBD1. J lost 2 bases, V lost 6 bases, and 8 bases had no gene match. The CDR3 is made up of 15 amino acids. Per the germline V gene, CDR1 is MNHNS and CDR2 is SASEGT. The DNA for the CDR3 is TGTGCCAGCAGCACCGGACAGGCCTTCACAGATACGCAGTATTTT. This sequence encodes CASSTGQAFTDTQYF.